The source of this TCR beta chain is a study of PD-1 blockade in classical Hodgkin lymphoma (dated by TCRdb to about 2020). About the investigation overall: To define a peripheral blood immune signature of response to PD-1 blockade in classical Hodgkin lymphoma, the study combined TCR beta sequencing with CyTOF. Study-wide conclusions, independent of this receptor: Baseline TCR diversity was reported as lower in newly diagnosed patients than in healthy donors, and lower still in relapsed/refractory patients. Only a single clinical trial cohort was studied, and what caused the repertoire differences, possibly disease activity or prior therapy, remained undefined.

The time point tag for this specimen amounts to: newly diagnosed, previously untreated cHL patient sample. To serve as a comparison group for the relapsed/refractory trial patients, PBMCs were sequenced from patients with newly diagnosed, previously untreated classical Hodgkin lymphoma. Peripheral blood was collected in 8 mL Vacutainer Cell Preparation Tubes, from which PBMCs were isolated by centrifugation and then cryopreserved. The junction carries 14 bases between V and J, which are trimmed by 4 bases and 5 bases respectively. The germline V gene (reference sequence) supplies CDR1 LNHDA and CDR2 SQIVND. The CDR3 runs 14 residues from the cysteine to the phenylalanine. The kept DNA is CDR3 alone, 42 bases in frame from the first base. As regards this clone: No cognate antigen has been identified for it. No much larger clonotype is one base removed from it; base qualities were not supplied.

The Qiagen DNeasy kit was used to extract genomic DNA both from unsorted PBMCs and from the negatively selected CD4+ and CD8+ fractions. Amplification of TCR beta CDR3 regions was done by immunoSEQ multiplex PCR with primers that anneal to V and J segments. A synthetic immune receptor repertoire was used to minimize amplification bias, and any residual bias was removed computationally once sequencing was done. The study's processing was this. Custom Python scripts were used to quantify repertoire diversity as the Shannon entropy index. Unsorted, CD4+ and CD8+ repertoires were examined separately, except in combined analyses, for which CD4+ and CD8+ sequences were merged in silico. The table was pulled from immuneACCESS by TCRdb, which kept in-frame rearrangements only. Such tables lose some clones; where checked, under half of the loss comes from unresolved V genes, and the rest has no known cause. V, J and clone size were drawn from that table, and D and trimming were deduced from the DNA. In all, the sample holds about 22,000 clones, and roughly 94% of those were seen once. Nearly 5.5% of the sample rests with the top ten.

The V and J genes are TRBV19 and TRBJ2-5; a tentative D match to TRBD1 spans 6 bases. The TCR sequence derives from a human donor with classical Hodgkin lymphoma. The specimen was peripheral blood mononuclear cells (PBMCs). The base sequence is TGTGCCAGTAGTACCGCCCAGGGGATGGAGACCCAGTACTTC. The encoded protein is CASSTAQGMETQYF.